Listed below are T cell receptor beta chains from one sample, sequenced in a study of blood T cell repertoires in COVID-19. TCRdb keeps only in-frame clones here, not all; method: immunoSEQ multiplex PCR. The sample carries about 150,000 clones, 80% to 85% recorded once. Sequences were obtained from PBMCs or T cells enriched from blood (not recorded which). These receptors were obtained from a man aged 65-85 years who had been exposed to COVID-19. CDR3s include the opening cysteine and the closing phenylalanine or tryptophan. A D gene is named only where the DNA matches it firmly. Part of the rows lack a size; the others show once, few, many or a class for expanded clones.

>TRBJ2-1|-|-|TRBV11-3
TGTGCCAGCAGCTTAGGTTCGGCAGGGCTGTTCTTC
CASSLGSAGLFF
>TRBJ2-5|-|-|TRBV6-5
TGTGCCGCGTCAGGGCAGTCGGGGACCCAGTACTTC
CAASGQSGTQYF
>TRBJ2-7|-|TRBD1|TRBV29-1
TGCAGCGTTGGGCGACAGGGACCCTACGAGCAGTACTTC
CSVGRQGPYEQYF
>TRBJ1-4|once|TRBD1|TRBV20-1
TGCAGGGGGGACAGGGGTGAAAAACTGTTTTTT
CRGDRGEKLFF
>TRBJ2-1|-|-|TRBV2
TGTGCCAGCAGTGAAAGTCTGGGGGGAAGCTCCTACAATGAGCAGTTCTTC
CASSESLGGSSYNEQFF
>TRBJ1-5|once|-|TRBV19
TGTGCCAGTAGCCCTAGGGGAGGGATCGATCAGCCCCAGCATTTT
CASSPRGGIDQPQHF
>TRBJ2-3|-|-|TRBV6-2/TRBV6-3
TGTGCCAGCAGTTACCTAGGAGCTACGCAGTATTTT
CASSYLGATQYF
>TRBJ2-7|-|TRBD1|TRBV6-5
TGTGCCAGCAGAGCCGGGACAGGGGCTTACGAGCAGTACTTC
CASRAGTGAYEQYF
>TRBJ2-3|few|-|TRBV4-1
TGCGCCAGCAGCCAGGCCGGCGGGAACGCAGATACGCAGTATTTT
CASSQAGGNADTQYF
>TRBJ2-7|-|TRBD1|TRBV5-1
TGCGCCAGCAGCTTGAGGCCGGGACAGCAGACCTACGAGCAGTACTTC
CASSLRPGQQTYEQYF
>TRBJ1-3|-|-|TRBV29-1
TGCAGCGTCCTAAGCCCCGGGACAACTGGAAACACCATATATTTT
CSVLSPGTTGNTIYF
>TRBJ2-7|-|-|TRBV21-1
TGTGCCAGCAGCGACCCGGGGGGTTTTCCCTACGAGCAGTACTTC
CASSDPGGFPYEQYF
>TRBJ2-3|-|-|TRBV6-2/TRBV6-3
TGTGCCAGCAGTTACGCAACATATCGGGCAGATACGCAGTATTTT
CASSYATYRADTQYF
>TRBJ1-2|-|-|TRBV3-1/TRBV3-2
TGTGCCAGCAGCCAAGATCGCAGGGGTGGCTATGGCTACACCTTC
CASSQDRRGGYGYTF
>TRBJ1-4|-|TRBD1|TRBV6-6
TGTGCCAGCAGTGGAGGACAGGGGGATGAAAAACTGTTTTTT
CASSGGQGDEKLFF
>TRBJ1-2|-|TRBD1|TRBV6-1
TGTGCCAGCAGTGAACGGGACAGGGAGGGCACCTTC
CASSERDREGTF
>TRBJ1-1|-|TRBD1|TRBV2
TGTGCCAGCATCTGGACAGGGGGCACTGAAGCTTTCTTT
CASIWTGGTEAFF
>TRBJ2-1|-|-|TRBV5-4
TGTGCCAGCAGCTTGTCGAGCTCCTACAATGAGCAGTTCTTC
CASSLSSSYNEQFF
>TRBJ1-5|once|-|TRBV27
TGTGCCAGCAAGAGGAGGGGTTCGGATCAGCCCCAGCATTTT
CASKRRGSDQPQHF
>TRBJ1-4|once|-|TRBV30
TGTGCCTGGAGTGTACTAGCAGGGAATAATGAAAAACTGTTTTTT
CAWSVLAGNNEKLFF
>TRBJ2-1|few|-|TRBV6-2/TRBV6-3
TGTGCCAGCAGTTACTTGGGCAGCTCCTACAATGAGCAGTTCTTC
CASSYLGSSYNEQFF
>TRBJ1-5|-|-|TRBV30
TGTGCCTGGGGGACACAGGGCAGCAATCAGCCCCAGCATTTT
CAWGTQGSNQPQHF
>TRBJ2-1|-|-|TRBV12-3/TRBV12-4
TGTGCCAGCAGTTTAGGCGGCGGGAAACATTTCTTC
CASSLGGGKHFF
>TRBJ2-1|medium-sized|-|TRBV7-3
TGTGCCAGCAGCCACCACGGGACATTAATGTCCTACAATGAGCAGTTCTTC
CASSHHGTLMSYNEQFF
>TRBJ1-4|once|TRBD1|TRBV28
TGTGCCAGCAGTGTGGGACAGGCGCCTTTTTTGGTGTTTTTT
CASSVGQAPFLVFF
>TRBJ1-5|once|TRBD1|TRBV10-2
TGCGCCAGCAGTAGGGACAGGGATAATCAGCCCCAGCATTTT
CASSRDRDNQPQHF
>TRBJ1-1|-|-|TRBV5-8
TGTGCCAGCAGCTCGACAAGGAACACTGAAGCTTTCTTT
CASSSTRNTEAFF
>TRBJ1-5|-|-|TRBV11-3
TGTGCCAGCAGCTTATGTCTCGGGAGGGACAATCTTAGCAATCAGCCCCAGCATTTT
CASSLCLGRDNLSNQPQHF
>TRBJ2-5|-|TRBD2|TRBV7-2
TGTGCCAGCAGCTTAAGAGCGGGAGGGCTTTTCCAAGAGACCCAGTACTTC
CASSLRAGGLFQETQYF
>TRBJ2-5|-|TRBD1|TRBV7-3
TGTGCCAGCAGTAGGACAGGGCAGGAGACCCAGTACTTC
CASSRTGQETQYF
>TRBJ2-5|-|TRBD2|TRBV30
TGTGCCTGGAGTCGGACTAGCCAAGAGACCCAGTACTTC
CAWSRTSQETQYF
>TRBJ1-4|-|TRBD1|TRBV7-9
TGTGCCAGCAGGCTCACAGGGGGGAACACTAATGAAAAACTGTTTTTT
CASRLTGGNTNEKLFF
>TRBJ1-2|-|TRBD1|TRBV6-1
TGTGCCAGCAGTTTCTCAGGGGGAAATGGCTACACCTTC
CASSFSGGNGYTF
>TRBJ1-5|-|-|TRBV2
TGTGCCAGCAGTGACAGGGCCAACTATCAGCCCCAGCATTTT
CASSDRANYQPQHF
>TRBJ1-5|-|TRBD1|TRBV19
TGTGCCAGTAGTCCGGACAGGGTTGGCAATCAGCCCCAGCATTTT
CASSPDRVGNQPQHF
>TRBJ2-1|-|TRBD1|TRBV6-2/TRBV6-3
TGTGCCAGCAGTTACTCTAGACAGGGGACCTACAATGAGCAGTTCTTC
CASSYSRQGTYNEQFF
>TRBJ2-3|once|-|TRBV7-6
TGTGCCAGCAGCTTAACCCGAGTCCCAGATACGCAGTATTTT
CASSLTRVPDTQYF
>TRBJ2-5|-|-|TRBV28
TGTGCCAGCACTTCGGCGCGGGATGTAGGAGAGACCCAGTACTTC
CASTSARDVGETQYF
>TRBJ1-2|-|TRBD1|TRBV6-5
TGTGCCAGCAGCCGCCTACAGGGGGGTAGTAGCTACACCTTC
CASSRLQGGSSYTF
>TRBJ2-5|-|-|TRBV28
TGTGCCAGCAGTCCCAGGGGGGCCCAAGAGACCCAGTACTTC
CASSPRGAQETQYF
>TRBJ2-5|-|TRBD2|TRBV9
TGTGCCAGCAGCACACTAGCGGGGGGCGGGCGGACCCAGTACTTC
CASSTLAGGGRTQYF
>TRBJ2-3|once|-|TRBV5-4
TGTGCCAGCAGCTTGAACACGGGACAAGCCACAGATACGCAGTATTTT
CASSLNTGQATDTQYF